This T cell receptor (beta chain) was observed in a study of human T cells and chemical hapten exposure. The germline gives CDR1 SGHTA, CDR2 FQGTGA. The CDR3 is 13 amino acids. V lost 3 bases, J lost 5 bases, and 10 bases lay in between. At least ten counts were recorded for this clonotype. Stated time point: pre-sensitization, week 0. Treatment given: therapeutic diphenylcyclopropenone sensitization with weekly scalp DPC. Phlebotomy was performed prior to application of every patch test. TCRdb re-derived calls from the RACE reads in MiXCR, one entry per CDR3 protein. The sample includes a few hundred thousand distinct CDR3 sequences, roughly 7.4% seen only once; the top ten take less than 1.5%.

Sequenced here: whole blood, sampled in connection with sensitization to the hapten diphenylcyclopropenone (DPC). The chain is built from TRBV7-3 and TRBJ2-5; perhaps TRBD2 as D (5 bases). The source is a man aged 18 to 30 with alopecia areata. Some clones in this sample may be carry-over from other donors' samples. CDR3 DNA: TGTGCCAGCAGCTTGACGGGCGGGGAGACCCAGTACTTC. Translated: CASSLTGGETQYF.